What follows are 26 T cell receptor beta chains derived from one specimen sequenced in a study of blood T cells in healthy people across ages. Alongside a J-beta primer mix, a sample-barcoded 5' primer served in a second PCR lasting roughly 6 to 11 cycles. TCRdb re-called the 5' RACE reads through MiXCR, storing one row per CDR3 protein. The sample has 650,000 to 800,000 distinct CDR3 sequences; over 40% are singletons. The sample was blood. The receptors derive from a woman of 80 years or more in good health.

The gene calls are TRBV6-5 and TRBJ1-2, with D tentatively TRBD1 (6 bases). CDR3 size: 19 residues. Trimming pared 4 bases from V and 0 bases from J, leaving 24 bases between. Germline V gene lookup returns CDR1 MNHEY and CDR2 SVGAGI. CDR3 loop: CASSFPRVAVGQANYGYTF. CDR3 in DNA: TGTGCCAGCAGTTTTCCCCGCGTGGCAGTGGGACAAGCTAACTATGGCTACACCTTC.

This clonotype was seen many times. The CDR3 DNA sequence: TGTGCCAGCAGTTTCTGGGACCGGAACACTGAAGCTTTCTTT. Protein sequence: CASSFWDRNTEAFF. The gene calls are TRBV28 and TRBJ1-1, with a tentative D call TRBD1 (5 bases). This CDR3 region has 14 residues. The V gene lost 3 bases and the J gene lost 1 base, with 9 bases spanning the gap. Germline CDR1 MDHEN, CDR2 SYDVKM.

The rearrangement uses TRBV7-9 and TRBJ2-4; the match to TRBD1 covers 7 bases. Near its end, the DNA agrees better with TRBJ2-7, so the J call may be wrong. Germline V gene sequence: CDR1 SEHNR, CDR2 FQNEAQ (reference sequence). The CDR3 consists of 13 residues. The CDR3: CASSGTGVYEQYF. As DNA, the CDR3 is TGTGCCAGCAGCGGAACAGGGGTCTACGAGCAGTACTTC.

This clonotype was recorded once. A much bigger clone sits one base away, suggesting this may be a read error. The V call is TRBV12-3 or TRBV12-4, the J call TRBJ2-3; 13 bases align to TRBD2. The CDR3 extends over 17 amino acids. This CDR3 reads CACSNPGTSGNWNTQYF. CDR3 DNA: TGTGCCTGCAGTAACCCCGGGACTAGCGGGAATTGGAATACGCAGTATTTT.

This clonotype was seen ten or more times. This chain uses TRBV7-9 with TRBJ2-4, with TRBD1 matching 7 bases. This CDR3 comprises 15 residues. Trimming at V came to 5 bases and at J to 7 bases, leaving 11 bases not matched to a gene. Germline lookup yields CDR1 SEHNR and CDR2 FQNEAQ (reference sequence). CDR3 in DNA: TGTGCCAGCAGCGTCGGGCAGGGGGATTGGAACATTCAGTACTTC. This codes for CASSVGQGDWNIQYF.

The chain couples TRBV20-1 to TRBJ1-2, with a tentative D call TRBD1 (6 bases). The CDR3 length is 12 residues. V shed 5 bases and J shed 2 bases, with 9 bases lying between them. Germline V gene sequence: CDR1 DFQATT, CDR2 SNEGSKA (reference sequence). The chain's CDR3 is CSALTGNYGYTF. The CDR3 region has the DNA TGCAGTGCTTTAACAGGGAACTATGGCTACACCTTC.

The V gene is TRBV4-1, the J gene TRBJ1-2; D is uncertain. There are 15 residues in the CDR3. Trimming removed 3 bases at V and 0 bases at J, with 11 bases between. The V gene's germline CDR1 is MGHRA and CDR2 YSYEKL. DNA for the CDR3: TGCGCCAGCAGCCATACCACCGATCCTAACTATGGCTACACCTTC. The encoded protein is CASSHTTDPNYGYTF.

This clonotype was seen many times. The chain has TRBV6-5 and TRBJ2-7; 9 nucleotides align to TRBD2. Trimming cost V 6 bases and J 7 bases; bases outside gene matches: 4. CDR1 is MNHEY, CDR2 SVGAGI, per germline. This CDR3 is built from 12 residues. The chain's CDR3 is CASRHSGSEQYF. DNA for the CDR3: TGTGCCAGCAGGCATAGCGGGAGTGAGCAGTACTTC.

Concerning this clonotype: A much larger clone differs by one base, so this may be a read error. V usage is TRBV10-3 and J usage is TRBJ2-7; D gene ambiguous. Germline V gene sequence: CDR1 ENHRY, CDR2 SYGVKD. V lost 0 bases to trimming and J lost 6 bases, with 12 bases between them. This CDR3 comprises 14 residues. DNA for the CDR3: TGTGCCATCAGTGAGTCGAGAGATTTCGGCGAGCAGTACTTC. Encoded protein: CAISESRDFGEQYF.

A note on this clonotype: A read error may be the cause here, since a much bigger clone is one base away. The CDR3, as DNA: TGCAGCGTTGGTGGGGGGTTTGGGGTGGATGAGCAGTTCTTC. Protein: CSVGGGFGVDEQFF. The rearrangement links TRBV29-1 to TRBJ2-1; TRBD2 is a possible D gene (6 bases). Trimming left V 4 bases short and J 8 bases short, with 18 bases between. Germline lookup yields CDR1 SQVTM and CDR2 ANQGSEA. The CDR3 spans 14 residues.

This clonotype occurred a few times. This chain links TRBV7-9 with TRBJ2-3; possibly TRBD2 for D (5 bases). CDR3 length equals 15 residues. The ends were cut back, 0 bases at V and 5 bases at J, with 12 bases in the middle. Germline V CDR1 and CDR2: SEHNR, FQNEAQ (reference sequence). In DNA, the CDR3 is TGTGCCAGCAGCTTAGCACTGACTAAGAAAGATACGCAGTATTTT. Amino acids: CASSLALTKKDTQYF.

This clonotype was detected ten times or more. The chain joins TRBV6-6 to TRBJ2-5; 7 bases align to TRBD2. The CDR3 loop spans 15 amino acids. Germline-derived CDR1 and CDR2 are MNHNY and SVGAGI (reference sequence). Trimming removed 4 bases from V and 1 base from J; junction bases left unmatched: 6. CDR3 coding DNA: TGTGCCAGCAGTTCACGCGGGACTATCCAAGAGACCCAGTACTTC. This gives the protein CASSSRGTIQETQYF.

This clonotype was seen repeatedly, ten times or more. This chain's CDR3 is CSARPITTDTQYF. DNA for the CDR3: TGCAGTGCTAGGCCGATTACCACAGATACGCAGTATTTT. The chain has TRBV20-1 and TRBJ2-3; D unclear. V was clipped by 3 bases and J by 2 bases, with 9 bases between them. Germline CDR1 is DFQATT and CDR2 is SNEGSKA (reference sequence). The CDR3 is made up of 13 amino acids.

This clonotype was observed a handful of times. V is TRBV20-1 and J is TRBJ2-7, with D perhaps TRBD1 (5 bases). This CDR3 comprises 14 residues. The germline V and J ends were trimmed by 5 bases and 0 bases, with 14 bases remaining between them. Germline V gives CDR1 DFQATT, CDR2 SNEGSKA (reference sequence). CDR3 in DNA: TGCAGTGCTCCTCGACAGCCTAGCTCCTACGAGCAGTACTTC. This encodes CSAPRQPSSYEQYF.

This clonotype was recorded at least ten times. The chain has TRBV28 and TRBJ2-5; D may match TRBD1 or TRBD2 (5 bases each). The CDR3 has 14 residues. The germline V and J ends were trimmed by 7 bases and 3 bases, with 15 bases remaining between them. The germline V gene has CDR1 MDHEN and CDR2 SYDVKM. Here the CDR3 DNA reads TGTGCCAGCAAATCCTCGTTGGGGGAAGAGACCCAGTACTTC. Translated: CASKSSLGEETQYF.

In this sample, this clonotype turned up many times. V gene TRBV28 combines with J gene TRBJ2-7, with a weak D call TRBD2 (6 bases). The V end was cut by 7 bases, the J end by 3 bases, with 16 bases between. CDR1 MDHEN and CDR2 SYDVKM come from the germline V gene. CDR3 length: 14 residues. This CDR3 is CASNFKSGGYEQYF. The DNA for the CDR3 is TGTGCCAGCAATTTCAAATCCGGGGGCTACGAGCAGTACTTC.

CDR3 sequence: CAWRTDSPLHF. CDR3 bases: TGTGCCTGGAGGACGGATTCACCCCTCCACTTT. The genes are TRBV30 and TRBJ1-6; no reliable D call. Trimming took off 3 bases at V and 8 bases at J, with 5 bases between the two ends. Germline CDR1 GTSNPN, CDR2 SVGIG (reference sequence). CDR3 length: 11 amino acids.

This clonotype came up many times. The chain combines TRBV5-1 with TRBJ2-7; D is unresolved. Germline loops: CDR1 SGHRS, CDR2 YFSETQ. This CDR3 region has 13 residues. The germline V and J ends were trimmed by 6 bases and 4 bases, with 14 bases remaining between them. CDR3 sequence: CASNKGSGYEQYF. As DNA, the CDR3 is TGCGCCAGCAATAAGGGATCTGGATACGAGCAGTACTTC. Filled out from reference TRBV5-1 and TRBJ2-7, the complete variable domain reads KAGVTQTPRYLIKTRGQQVTLSCSPISGHRSVSWYQQTPGQGLQFLFEYFSETQRNKGNFPGRFSGRQFSNSRSEMNVSTLELGDSALYLCASNKGSGYEQYFGPGTRLTVT.

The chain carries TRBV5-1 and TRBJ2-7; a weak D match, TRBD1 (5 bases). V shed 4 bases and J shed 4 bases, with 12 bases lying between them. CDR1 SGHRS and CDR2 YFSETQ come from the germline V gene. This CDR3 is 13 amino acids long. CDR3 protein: CASSARTLYEQYF. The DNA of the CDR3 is TGCGCCAGCAGCGCCCGGACACTTTACGAGCAGTACTTC. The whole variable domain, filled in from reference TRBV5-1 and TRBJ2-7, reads KAGVTQTPRYLIKTRGQQVTLSCSPISGHRSVSWYQQTPGQGLQFLFEYFSETQRNKGNFPGRFSGRQFSNSRSEMNVSTLELGDSALYLCASSARTLYEQYFGPGTRLTVT.

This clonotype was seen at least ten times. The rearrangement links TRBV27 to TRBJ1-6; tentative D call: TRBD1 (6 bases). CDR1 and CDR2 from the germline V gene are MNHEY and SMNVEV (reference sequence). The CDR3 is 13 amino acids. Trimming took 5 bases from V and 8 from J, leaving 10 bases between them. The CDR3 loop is CASSGGVDSPLHF. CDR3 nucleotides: TGTGCCAGCAGTGGGGGCGTGGATTCACCCCTCCACTTT.

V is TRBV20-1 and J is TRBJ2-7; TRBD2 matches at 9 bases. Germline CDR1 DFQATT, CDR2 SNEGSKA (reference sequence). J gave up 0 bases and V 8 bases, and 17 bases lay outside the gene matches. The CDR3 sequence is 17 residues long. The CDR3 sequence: CSTTLGAGGRSSYEQYF. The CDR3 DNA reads TGCAGTACCACTTTAGGAGCGGGGGGCCGGAGCTCCTACGAGCAGTACTTC.

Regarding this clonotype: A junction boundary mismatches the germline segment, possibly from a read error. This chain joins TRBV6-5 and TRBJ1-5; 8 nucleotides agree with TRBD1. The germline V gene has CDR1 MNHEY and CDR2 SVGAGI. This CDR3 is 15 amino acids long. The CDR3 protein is CASSRQGYSNQPQHF. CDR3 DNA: TGTGCTAGCAGCCGACAGGGGTACTCCAATCAGCCCCAGCATTTT.

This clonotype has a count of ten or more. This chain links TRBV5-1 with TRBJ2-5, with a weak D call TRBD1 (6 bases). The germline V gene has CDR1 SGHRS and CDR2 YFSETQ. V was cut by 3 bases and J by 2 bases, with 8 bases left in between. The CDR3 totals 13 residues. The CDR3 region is CASSWTAQETQYF. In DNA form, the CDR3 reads TGCGCCAGCAGCTGGACAGCTCAAGAGACCCAGTACTTC.

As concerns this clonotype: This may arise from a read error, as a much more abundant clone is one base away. This CDR3 is CASSTIPGGGSQYF. The CDR3 bases are TGTGCCAGCAGTACGATCCCCGGCGGGGGCTCACAGTACTTC. The gene calls are TRBV12-3 or TRBV12-4 and TRBJ2-5; D possibly corresponds to TRBD2 (7 bases). This CDR3 contains 14 residues. V dropped 5 bases and J dropped 11 bases, with 21 bases sitting between them.

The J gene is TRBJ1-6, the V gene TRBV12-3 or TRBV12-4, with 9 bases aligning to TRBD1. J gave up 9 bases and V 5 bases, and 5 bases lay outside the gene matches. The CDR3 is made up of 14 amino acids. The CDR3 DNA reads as TGTGCCAGCAGTCCCGGGACAGGGATTTCACCCCTCCACTTT. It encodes CASSPGTGISPLHF.

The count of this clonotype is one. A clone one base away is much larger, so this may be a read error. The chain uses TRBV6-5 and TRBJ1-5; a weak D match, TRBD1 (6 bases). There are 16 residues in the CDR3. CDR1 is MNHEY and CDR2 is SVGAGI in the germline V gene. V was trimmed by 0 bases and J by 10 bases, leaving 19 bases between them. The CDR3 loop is CASSYSRGLGGRPQHF. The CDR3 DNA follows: TGTGCCAGCAGTTACTCGAGGGGTCTTGGGGGGCGACCCCAGCATTTT.